Below are 14 T cell receptor beta chains sequenced from a single sample in a study of shared clonotypes between healthy human individuals. Data came from immunoSEQ multiplex PCR; TCRdb stores just in-frame clones and leaves some out. The sample has approximately 100,000 clones; about 70% are singletons. What was sequenced was memory CD8+ T cells sorted from blood. Subset indicated: CD45RO+ cells pooled with CCR7-negative TemRA cells. These receptors all stem from a young woman in good health.

This clone was observed a few times. The chain carries TRBV30 and TRBJ1-1, with TRBD1 matching 8 bases. In germline, CDR1 is GTSNPN, CDR2 SVGIG (reference sequence). Trimming at V came to 1 base and at J to 11 bases, leaving 6 bases not matched to a gene. CDR3 size: 12 residues. The CDR3 coding sequence is TGTGCCTGGAGTGGACAGGGGATTGGCGCTTTCTTT. This codes for CAWSGQGIGAFF.

The CDR3 sequence: CASSPGLGTDTQYF. The DNA of the CDR3 is TGTGCCAGCAGTCCGGGACTAGGCACAGATACGCAGTATTTT. The genes are TRBV6-6 and TRBJ2-3; TRBD2 matches at 8 bases. Germline CDR1 MNHNY, CDR2 SVGAGI (reference sequence). This CDR3 has 14 amino acids. V lost 5 bases, J lost 1 base, and 2 bases stayed unmatched.

V is TRBV27 and J is TRBJ2-2; perhaps TRBD1 as D (5 bases). The CDR3 runs 18 residues. Trimming pared 2 bases from V and 3 bases from J, leaving 19 bases between. Germline CDR1 MNHEY, CDR2 SMNVEV (reference sequence). CDR3 region: CASSLTVKGEWDTGELFF. As DNA, the CDR3 is TGTGCCAGCAGTTTAACGGTAAAAGGGGAATGGGACACCGGGGAGCTGTTTTTT.

The chain uses TRBV7-6 and TRBJ1-2; D ambiguous. Germline V gene lookup returns CDR1 SGHVS and CDR2 FNYEAQ. The CDR3 is 13 residues long. The V gene lost 1 base and the J gene lost 2 bases, with 5 bases spanning the gap. The CDR3 loop reads CASSLVNNYGYTF. The DNA for the CDR3 is TGTGCCAGCAGCTTAGTGAACAACTATGGCTACACCTTC.

This rearrangement joins TRBV28 to TRBJ2-1; D not certain. CDR3 size: 11 residues. Germline V gene lookup returns CDR1 MDHEN and CDR2 SYDVKM. Trimming cost V 3 bases and J 8 bases, with 5 bases left between them. Here the CDR3 DNA reads TGTGCCAGCAGTTTTTACCATGAGCAGTTCTTC. Translated, it gives CASSFYHEQFF.

The chain combines TRBV9 with TRBJ2-3; 8 nucleotides agree with TRBD2. CDR1 is SGDLS and CDR2 is YYNGEE in the germline V gene. The V segment lost 4 bases and the J segment 4 bases; nucleotides outside the gene matches: 20. The CDR3 is 19 residues long. As DNA, the CDR3 is TGTGCCAGCAGCCCCTCGGGAGGCTTCAAAGCGGGAGCCTCAGATACGCAGTATTTT. Amino acid sequence: CASSPSGGFKAGASDTQYF.

The CDR3 spells CAIAPGLDANYGYTF. In DNA, the CDR3 is TGTGCCATCGCACCGGGTCTTGACGCTAACTATGGCTACACCTTC. The gene calls are TRBV19 and TRBJ1-2; D uncertain. Germline V CDR1 and CDR2: LNHDA, SQIVND (reference sequence). V lost 10 bases and J 0 bases, leaving 18 bases between the germline ends. The CDR3 sequence is 15 residues long.

The chain links TRBV18 to TRBJ1-1; possible D gene TRBD1, 5 bases. The germline V gene encodes CDR1 KGHSH and CDR2 LQKENI. The CDR3 consists of 13 residues. V lost 0 bases to trimming and J lost 11 bases, with 13 bases between them. The chain's CDR3 is CASSPPARARAFF. The CDR3 nucleotides are TGTGCCAGCTCACCACCCGCCAGGGCGCGGGCTTTCTTT. Drawing the rest from reference TRBV18 and TRBJ1-1, the complete variable domain is NAGVMQNPRHLVRRRGQEARLRCSPMKGHSHVYWYRQLPEEGLKFMVYLQKENIIDESGMPKERFSAEFPKEGPSILRIQQVVRGDSAAYFCASSPPARARAFFGQGTRLTVV.

This rearrangement joins TRBV7-8 to TRBJ2-2, with 10 positions matching TRBD2. V gave up 1 base and J gave up 5 bases; unmatched junction bases: 4. CDR1 is SGHVS and CDR2 is FQNEAQ in the germline V gene. CDR3 length: 16 amino acids. The CDR3 DNA reads TGTGCCAGCAGCTTAGAGCTAGCGGGAGATACCGGGGAGCTGTTTTTT. This sequence encodes CASSLELAGDTGELFF.

The table lists this clone with a few counts. The chain joins TRBV5-1 to TRBJ1-2; D possibly corresponds to TRBD1 (6 bases). The CDR3 has 17 residues. The germline V gene encodes CDR1 SGHRS and CDR2 YFSETQ. With 4 bases removed from V and 5 bases from J, the gap between germline ends came to 24 bases. Here the CDR3 DNA reads TGCGCCAGCAGCCCGAACCCCCCGGCGGGGGCGCGGTATGGCTACACCTTC. It specifies CASSPNPPAGARYGYTF.

This clone was seen only a few times. J is TRBJ2-6 and V is TRBV6-4; D remains ambiguous. The germline V gene encodes CDR1 MRHNA and CDR2 SNTAGT. Trimming shortened V by 3 bases and J by 2 bases, and 2 bases separated the two germline ends. The CDR3 length is 13 residues. The CDR3, as DNA: TGTGCCAGCAGTGAGGCTGGGGCCAACGTCCTGACTTTC. Translation: CASSEAGANVLTF.

The V call is TRBV4-2, the J call TRBJ2-1, with unresolved D. CDR1 is LGHNA, CDR2 YNFKEQ, per germline. The V end lost 3 bases, the J end lost 7 bases, and 19 bases lay between the germline ends. The CDR3 is made up of 16 amino acids. In DNA, the CDR3 is TGTGCCAGCAGCCAGTCCACCCGGCACCCCAGGAATGAGCAGTTCTTC. This encodes CASSQSTRHPRNEQFF.

The J gene is TRBJ2-7, the V gene TRBV6-4, with D perhaps matching TRBD1 (5 bases). With 2 bases removed from V and 7 bases from J, the gap between germline ends came to 18 bases. There are 15 residues in the CDR3. CDR1 and CDR2 (germline): MRHNA, SNTAGT. The CDR3 region has the DNA TGTGCCAGCAGTGACCACATAGGGGCCCTAGGGGAGCAGTACTTC. Residues: CASSDHIGALGEQYF.

The chain combines TRBV30 with TRBJ2-1, with TRBD1 matching over 9 bases. CDR1 and CDR2 from the germline V gene are GTSNPN and SVGIG (reference sequence). This CDR3 contains 14 residues. J lost 3 bases, V lost 3 bases, and 3 bases had no gene match. CDR3 in amino acids: CAWRTGQGYNEQFF. The CDR3 nucleotides read TGTGCCTGGAGAACGGGACAGGGCTACAATGAGCAGTTCTTC.